This is a list of T cell receptor beta chains from one sample in a study of response to subunit inactivated influenza vaccine. MiXCR was run by TCRdb on the RT-PCR reads, yielding one entry per CDR3 protein. The table shows around 200,000 distinct CDR3 sequences, with about 9% occurring only once. Sequences were derived from non-naive T cells sorted from PBMCs, sampled on the day of vaccination. All receptors come from a man between 50 and 59 years old who received an inactivated influenza vaccine. Each CDR3 is given without its conserved first and last residue. Each record gives: clone size, J gene, CDR3 length, V gene, CDR3 protein. Not every row has a clone size; where given, it reads once, few, many or a size class.

>many|TRBJ2-4|11|TRBV28
ASSLYPKNIQY
>NA|TRBJ1-1|9|TRBV6-2/TRBV6-3
ASSQTGGAI
>NA|TRBJ1-2|11|TRBV4-3
ASSGQGASGYT
>few|TRBJ1-6|13|TRBV6-1
ASRETDRNNSPLH
>NA|TRBJ2-2|13|TRBV7-2
ASSSQLTGIGELF
>NA|TRBJ2-2|14|TRBV27
ASSFGPGGPQRELF
>NA|TRBJ1-6|10|TRBV30
AWRRGSPPLH
>few|TRBJ2-7|11|TRBV7-2
ASSQQTSFEQY
>NA|TRBJ2-5|13|TRBV18
ASSPVQRPMGTQY
>few|TRBJ2-7|10|TRBV20-1
SARDQPYEQY
>NA|TRBJ2-1|11|TRBV24-1
ATSDWTVNEQF
>few|TRBJ2-5|10|TRBV9
ASSGSGETQY
>few|TRBJ1-1|12|TRBV7-8
ASSVQGMGTEAF
>once|TRBJ2-3|14|TRBV20-1
SARDSGRGSTDTQY
>NA|TRBJ2-1|12|TRBV10-3
AIRRTGGLDEQF
>many|TRBJ1-2|13|TRBV5-1
ASSLRGGGPDGYT
>many|TRBJ1-5|13|TRBV28
ATRGFRQSNQPQH
>once|TRBJ2-2|12|TRBV5-6
ASSLRGSTGELF
>NA|TRBJ2-7|15|TRBV12-3/TRBV12-4
ASNSGAGGFRTYEQY
>few|TRBJ2-1|12|TRBV12-3/TRBV12-4
ASSFGGDYNEQF
>few|TRBJ2-5|13|TRBV12-3/TRBV12-4
ASSLSGLAPETQY
>NA|TRBJ2-3|11|TRBV2
ASTPESTDTQY
>few|TRBJ2-7|12|TRBV18
ASSPGTGHSEQY